This TCR beta chain was sequenced in a study of vaccination and CD4 T cells after COVID-19. The germline V gene has CDR1 LNHDA and CDR2 SQIVND (reference sequence). CDR3 size: 15 residues. J was trimmed by 3 bases and V by 5 bases; bases with no gene match: 2. About this clonotype: Its target is not known.

Treatment here: approximately 10-day PBMC culture with coronavirus spike peptide pools or control peptides (ViraFEST assay). ViraFEST sequenced TCRs after peptide-pool expansion of antigen-specific T cells. With fresh IL-2 medium, half the medium was replaced on days 3 and 7. Oncomine TCR Beta short-read sequencing was applied to DNA from cultured CD4+ T cells. TCRdb reprocessed the PCR reads with MiXCR, giving one entry per CDR3 protein. The data contain approximately 10,000 distinct CDR3 sequences, roughly 60% of them singletons. The sample was CD4+ T cells from blood, cultured in vitro. The sequence was obtained from a human donor who had recovered from COVID-19. The V gene is TRBV19, the J gene TRBJ2-1; 12 nucleotides line up with TRBD2. This CDR3 reads CASSATSGSYNEQFF. CDR3 DNA: TGTGCCAGTAGTGCGACTAGCGGGAGCTACAATGAGCAGTTCTTC.